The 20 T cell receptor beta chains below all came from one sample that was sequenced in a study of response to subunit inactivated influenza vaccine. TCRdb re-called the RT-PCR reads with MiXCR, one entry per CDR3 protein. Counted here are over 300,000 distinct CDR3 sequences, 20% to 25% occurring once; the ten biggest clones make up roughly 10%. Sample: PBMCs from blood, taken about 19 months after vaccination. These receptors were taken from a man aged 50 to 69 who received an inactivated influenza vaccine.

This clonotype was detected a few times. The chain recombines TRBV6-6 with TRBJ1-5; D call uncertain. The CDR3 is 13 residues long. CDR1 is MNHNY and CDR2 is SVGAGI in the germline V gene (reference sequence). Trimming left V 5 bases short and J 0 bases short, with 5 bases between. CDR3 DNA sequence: TGTGCCAGCAGTATGAGTAGCAATCAGCCCCAGCATTTT. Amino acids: CASSMSSNQPQHF.

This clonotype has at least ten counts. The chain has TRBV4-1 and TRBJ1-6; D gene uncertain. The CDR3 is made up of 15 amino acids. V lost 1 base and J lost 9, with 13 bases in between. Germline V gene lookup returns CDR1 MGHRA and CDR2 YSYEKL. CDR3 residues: CASSQVGLLSSPLHF. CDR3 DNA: TGCGCCAGCAGCCAAGTCGGCCTTTTGAGTTCACCCCTCCACTTT.

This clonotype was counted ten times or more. DNA for the CDR3: TGCAGCGCCAACAGGGATCGAGGCACAGATACGCAGTATTTT. It translates to CSANRDRGTDTQYF. The V call is TRBV29-1, the J call TRBJ2-3, with a weak D call TRBD1 (6 bases). The CDR3 consists of 14 residues. Germline V CDR1 and CDR2: SQVTM, ANQGSEA. V was clipped by 7 bases and J by 1 base, with 15 bases between them.

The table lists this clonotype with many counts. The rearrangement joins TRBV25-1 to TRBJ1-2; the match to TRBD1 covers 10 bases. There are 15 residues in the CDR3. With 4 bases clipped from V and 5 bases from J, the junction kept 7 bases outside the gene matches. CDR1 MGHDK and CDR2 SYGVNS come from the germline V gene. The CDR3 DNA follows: TGTGCCAGCAGTGGACAGGGGGCAAGCCCATATGGCTACACCTTC. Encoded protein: CASSGQGASPYGYTF.

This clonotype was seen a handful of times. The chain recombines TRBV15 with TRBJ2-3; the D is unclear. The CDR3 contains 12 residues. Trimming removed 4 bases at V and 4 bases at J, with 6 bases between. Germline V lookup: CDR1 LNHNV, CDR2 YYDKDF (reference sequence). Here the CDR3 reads CATSTTSDTQYF. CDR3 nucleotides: TGTGCCACCAGCACGACATCAGATACGCAGTATTTT.

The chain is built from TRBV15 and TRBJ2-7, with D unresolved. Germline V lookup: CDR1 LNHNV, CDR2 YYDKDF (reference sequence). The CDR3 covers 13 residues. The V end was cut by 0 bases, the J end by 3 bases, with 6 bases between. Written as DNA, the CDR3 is TGTGCCACCAGCAGAGAGGGAAGCTACGAGCAGTACTTC. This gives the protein CATSREGSYEQYF.

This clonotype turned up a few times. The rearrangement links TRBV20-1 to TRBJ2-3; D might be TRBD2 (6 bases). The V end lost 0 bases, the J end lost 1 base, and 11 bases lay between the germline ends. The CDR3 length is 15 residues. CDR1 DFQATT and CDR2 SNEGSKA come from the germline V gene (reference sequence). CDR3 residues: CSAREIGGRTDTQYF. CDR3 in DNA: TGCAGTGCTAGAGAGATAGGAGGGCGCACAGATACGCAGTATTTT.

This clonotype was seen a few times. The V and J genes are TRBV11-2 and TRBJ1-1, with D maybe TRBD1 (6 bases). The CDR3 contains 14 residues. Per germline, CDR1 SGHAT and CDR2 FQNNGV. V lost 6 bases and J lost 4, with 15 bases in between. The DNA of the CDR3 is TGTGCCAGCAGTTCGTTCGGGGGGCCCACTGAAGCTTTCTTT. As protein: CASSSFGGPTEAFF.

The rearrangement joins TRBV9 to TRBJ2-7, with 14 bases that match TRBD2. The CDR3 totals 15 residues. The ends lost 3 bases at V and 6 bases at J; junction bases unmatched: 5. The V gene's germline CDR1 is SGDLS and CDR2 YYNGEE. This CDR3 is CASSGGLAGAFEQYF. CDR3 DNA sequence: TGTGCCAGCAGCGGGGGACTAGCGGGAGCTTTCGAGCAGTACTTC.

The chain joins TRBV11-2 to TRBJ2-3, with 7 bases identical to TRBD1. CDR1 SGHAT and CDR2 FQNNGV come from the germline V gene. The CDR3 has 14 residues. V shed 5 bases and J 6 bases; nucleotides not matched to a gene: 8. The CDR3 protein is CASSPDRVGDTQYF. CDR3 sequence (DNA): TGTGCCAGCAGCCCAGACAGGGTTGGCGATACGCAGTATTTT.

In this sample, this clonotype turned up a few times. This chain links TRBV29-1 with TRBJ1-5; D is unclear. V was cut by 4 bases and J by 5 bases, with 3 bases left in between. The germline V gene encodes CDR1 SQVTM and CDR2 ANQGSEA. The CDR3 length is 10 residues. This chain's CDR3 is CSVGDQPQHF. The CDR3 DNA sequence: TGCAGCGTTGGGGATCAGCCCCAGCATTTT. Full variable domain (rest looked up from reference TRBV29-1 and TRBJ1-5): SAVISQKPSRDICQRGTSLTIQCQVDSQVTMMFWYRQQPGQSLTLIATANQGSEATYESGFVIDKFPISRPNLTFSTLTVSNMSPEDSSIYLCSVGDQPQHFGDGTRLSIL.

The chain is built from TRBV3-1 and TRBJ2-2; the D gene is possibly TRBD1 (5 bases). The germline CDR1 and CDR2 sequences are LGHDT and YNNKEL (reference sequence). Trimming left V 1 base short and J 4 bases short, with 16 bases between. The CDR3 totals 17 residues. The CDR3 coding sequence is TGTGCCAGCAGCCAAGTATGGTCAGGGAACCTCACCGGGGAGCTGTTTTTT. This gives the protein CASSQVWSGNLTGELFF.

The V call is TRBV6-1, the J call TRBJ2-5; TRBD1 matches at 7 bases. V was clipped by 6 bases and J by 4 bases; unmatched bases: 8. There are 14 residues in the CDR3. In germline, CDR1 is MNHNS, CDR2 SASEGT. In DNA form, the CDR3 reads TGTGCCAGCAGGCACAGGGGTCGGGTAGAGACCCAGTACTTC. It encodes CASRHRGRVETQYF.

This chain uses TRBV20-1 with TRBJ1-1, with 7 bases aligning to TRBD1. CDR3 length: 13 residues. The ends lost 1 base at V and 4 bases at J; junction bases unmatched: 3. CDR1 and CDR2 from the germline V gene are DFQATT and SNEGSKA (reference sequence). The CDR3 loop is CSARGSGGTEAFF. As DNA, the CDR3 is TGCAGTGCTAGAGGATCAGGGGGCACTGAAGCTTTCTTT.

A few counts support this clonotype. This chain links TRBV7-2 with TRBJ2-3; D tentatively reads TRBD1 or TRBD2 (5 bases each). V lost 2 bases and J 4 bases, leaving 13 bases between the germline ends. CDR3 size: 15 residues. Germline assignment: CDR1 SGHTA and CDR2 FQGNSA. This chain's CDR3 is CASSLQGAISDTQYF. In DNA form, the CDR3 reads TGTGCCAGCAGCTTACAGGGAGCAATATCAGATACGCAGTATTTT.

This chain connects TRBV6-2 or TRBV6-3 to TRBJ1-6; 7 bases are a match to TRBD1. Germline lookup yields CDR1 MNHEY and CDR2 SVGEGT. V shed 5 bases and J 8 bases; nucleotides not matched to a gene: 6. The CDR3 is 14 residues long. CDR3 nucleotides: TGTGCCAGCAGTCCGGACAGGATGGATTCACCCCTCCACTTT. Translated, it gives CASSPDRMDSPLHF.

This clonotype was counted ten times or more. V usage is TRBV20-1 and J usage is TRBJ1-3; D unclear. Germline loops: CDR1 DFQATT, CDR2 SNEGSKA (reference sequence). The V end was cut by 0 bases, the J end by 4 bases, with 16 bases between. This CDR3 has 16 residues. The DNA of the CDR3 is TGCAGTGCTAGAGATGTGGGAAGCTTCGCAGGAAACACCATATATTTT. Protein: CSARDVGSFAGNTIYF.

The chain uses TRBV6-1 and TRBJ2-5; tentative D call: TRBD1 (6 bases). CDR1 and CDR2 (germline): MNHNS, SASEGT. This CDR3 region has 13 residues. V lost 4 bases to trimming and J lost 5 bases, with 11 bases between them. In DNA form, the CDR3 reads TGTGCCAGCAGTGGTACAGGGTGGGAGACCCAGTACTTC. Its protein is CASSGTGWETQYF.

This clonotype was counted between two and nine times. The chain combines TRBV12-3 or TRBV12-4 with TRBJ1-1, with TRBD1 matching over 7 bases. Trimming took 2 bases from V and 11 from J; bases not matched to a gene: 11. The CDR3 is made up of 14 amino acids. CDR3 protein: CASSLRTGLRAAFF. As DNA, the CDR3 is TGTGCCAGCAGTTTAAGGACAGGCCTTCGGGCGGCTTTCTTT.

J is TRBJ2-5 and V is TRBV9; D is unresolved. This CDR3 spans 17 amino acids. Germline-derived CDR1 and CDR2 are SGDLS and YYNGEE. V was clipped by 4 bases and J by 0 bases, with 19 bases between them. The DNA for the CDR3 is TGTGCCAGCAGCAGTAGTAGCCCCCCACTGTACCAAGAGACCCAGTACTTC. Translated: CASSSSSPPLYQETQYF.